Listed below are T cell receptor beta chains from one sample, sequenced in a study of T cells in Graves' hyperthyroidism and ophthalmopathy. MiXCR, run by TCRdb on the multiplex PCR reads, gives a single entry per CDR3 protein. The table records approximately 400,000 distinct CDR3 sequences, approximately 14% of them present only once. The sample consisted of blood. The receptors come from a woman between 18 and 29 years old with Graves' hyperthyroidism. The CDR3 runs from the conserved cysteine through the conserved F or W. The D gene is left open where the match is weak. Clone size is given for some rows only: seen once, a few or many times, or a class if the clone is expanded.

v_call	j_call	d_call	clone_size	cdr3_nt	cdr3_aa
TRBV27	TRBJ1-3	TRBD1	few	TGTGCCAGCAGGCGACAGGGGAGCTCTGGAAACACCATATATTTT	CASRRQGSSGNTIYF
TRBV24-1	TRBJ2-2	.	.	TGTGCCACCAGTGACCCGCGGAGGGTCGCCGGGGAGCTGTTTTTT	CATSDPRRVAGELFF
TRBV4-1	TRBJ2-5	.	few	TGCGCCAGCAGCCAAGGAAGGGGGACGCAAGAGACCCAGTACTTC	CASSQGRGTQETQYF
TRBV7-9	TRBJ1-1	.	many	TGTGCCAGCAGCTTGGCGGGAATCACTGAAGCTTTCTTT	CASSLAGITEAFF
TRBV12-3/TRBV12-4	TRBJ1-2	TRBD1	.	TGTGCCAGCAGTCCGAGGGACAGCGCCGAAGGCTACACCTTC	CASSPRDSAEGYTF
TRBV19	TRBJ1-5	TRBD1	.	TGTGCCAGTAAGATCGACAGGGGATCGGTTCAGCCCCAGCATTTT	CASKIDRGSVQPQHF
TRBV5-1	TRBJ2-7	TRBD2	.	TGCGCCAGCAGCTTGGTTAGCGGGATCTACGAGCAGTACTTC	CASSLVSGIYEQYF
TRBV7-2	TRBJ1-4	.	.	TGTGCCAGCAGCTTATACTGGGAGTGGGGTGAAAAACTGTTTTTT	CASSLYWEWGEKLFF
TRBV28	TRBJ2-7	TRBD1	many	TGTGCCAGCAGTTCGACAGGGGGGAAGAGCTCCTACGAGCAGTACTTC	CASSSTGGKSSYEQYF
TRBV5-1	TRBJ2-7	.	many	TGCGCCAGCAGCTCGAGACCGAACCCGGGGCACGAGCAGTACTTC	CASSSRPNPGHEQYF
TRBV6-1	TRBJ2-2	TRBD2	few	TGTGCCAGCAGTGAAGCGGGGGTAGCGGGGGGATCGAACACCGGGGAGCTGTTTTTT	CASSEAGVAGGSNTGELFF
TRBV19	TRBJ2-1	TRBD2	.	TGTGCCAGTAGTAAGACCCCTCGGACTAGCGGGGCCTACAATGAGCAGTTCTTC	CASSKTPRTSGAYNEQFF
TRBV20-1	TRBJ2-7	.	many	TGCAGTGCTAGAGATCAGTACGAGCAGTACTTC	CSARDQYEQYF
TRBV18	TRBJ1-1	.	many	TGTGCCAGCTCACCCCTAAGGGCTGAAGCTTTCTTT	CASSPLRAEAFF
TRBV13	TRBJ2-2	.	.	TGTGCCAGCAGCTTATTTGGGGACACCGGGGAGCTGTTTTTT	CASSLFGDTGELFF
TRBV20-1	TRBJ2-6	.	.	TGCAGTGTCTATTCCGGGGCCAACGTCCTGACTTTC	CSVYSGANVLTF
TRBV6-2/TRBV6-3	TRBJ2-5	.	.	TGTGCCAGCAGTTACAGCTACAGGGTAGGATCGGAGACCCAGTACTTC	CASSYSYRVGSETQYF
TRBV5-6	TRBJ2-5	.	.	TGTGCCAGCAGCTTGTTTGGCAGGAGGGTAGGTGAGACCCAGTACTTC	CASSLFGRRVGETQYF
TRBV11-1	TRBJ2-1	TRBD2	.	TGCGCCAGCAGCCCGGGACTAGCGGGAGGGAGTTACAATGAGAAGTTCTTC	CASSPGLAGGSYNEKFF
TRBV6-4	TRBJ2-3	TRBD1	few	TGTGCCAGCAGCCTGACCGGGACAGGGGGCACAGATACGCAGTATTTT	CASSLTGTGGTDTQYF
TRBV2	TRBJ2-7	.	many	TGTGCCAGCAGTGAAGAGGGATTGGGGCAGTACTTC	CASSEEGLGQYF
TRBV4-2	TRBJ1-4	TRBD1	few	TGTGCCAGCAGCCAGTTGTACAGGGGGCCGGATGAAAAACTGTTTTTT	CASSQLYRGPDEKLFF
TRBV19	TRBJ1-2	.	few	TGTGCCAGTAGTCCCGGAAGGGGGACCCCTGGCTATGGCTACACCTTC	CASSPGRGTPGYGYTF
TRBV28	TRBJ2-7	TRBD2	.	TGTGCCAGCAGACAAACGGGTGGTAGCGGGCAACAAATCCCCTACGAGCAGTACTTC	CASRQTGGSGQQIPYEQYF
TRBV18	TRBJ1-2	.	few	TGTGCCAGCTCACCATTCAGGGCAATTCCGAATTATTATGGCTACACCTTC	CASSPFRAIPNYYGYTF
TRBV20-1	TRBJ1-3	TRBD1	many	TGCAGTGCAGAAAGGACAGGGGCTGGAAACACCATATATTTT	CSAERTGAGNTIYF
TRBV11-2	TRBJ2-1	TRBD2	many	TGTGCCAGCAGCGCAACTAGCGGGAAGGTCAATGAGCAGTTCTTC	CASSATSGKVNEQFF
TRBV12-3/TRBV12-4	TRBJ2-6	.	.	TGTGCCAGCAGTCTCGGAGATCCCGGGGCCAACGTCCTGACTTTC	CASSLGDPGANVLTF
TRBV27	TRBJ2-5	TRBD1	few	TGTGCCAGCAGCGAAACCGAGGGACAGCAAGAGACCCAGTACTTC	CASSETEGQQETQYF
TRBV10-1	TRBJ1-2	.	.	TGCGCCAGCAGTAGGACAGAGGGAAACCCTTATAACTATGGCTACACCTTC	CASSRTEGNPYNYGYTF
TRBV12-3/TRBV12-4	TRBJ1-6	.	many	TGTGCCAGCAGTATAGGGGTTGTCTATAATTCACCCCTCCACTTT	CASSIGVVYNSPLHF
TRBV5-1	TRBJ2-7	.	many	TGCGCCAGCAGCTTCGAACGGAGCTCCTACGAGCAGTACTTC	CASSFERSSYEQYF
TRBV27	TRBJ1-2	TRBD1	many	TGTGCCAGCAGTCCCGACAGGGGTGGAATTAACTATGGCTACACCTTC	CASSPDRGGINYGYTF
TRBV19	TRBJ2-7	TRBD1	many	TGTGCCAGTAGTCCGCGCCGACGGATCGGGACAGGGGGCGACGAGCAGTACTTC	CASSPRRRIGTGGDEQYF
TRBV24-1	TRBJ2-5	.	many	TGTGCCACCAGTGATTCGGGACAAAGAAGTGGTGAGACCCAGTACTTC	CATSDSGQRSGETQYF
TRBV7-3	TRBJ2-7	TRBD1	.	TGTGCCAGCAGCCCATCCGGGACAGGGGCCAACTCCTACGAGCAGTACTTC	CASSPSGTGANSYEQYF
TRBV24-1	TRBJ1-1	.	many	TGTGCCACAAGTGACCCTCCCGGTGAAGCTTTCTTT	CATSDPPGEAFF
TRBV7-2	TRBJ1-2	.	few	TGTGCCAGCAGCTTAGATTCAGCAGAGAACTATGGCTACACCTTC	CASSLDSAENYGYTF
TRBV5-5	TRBJ2-5	.	few	TGTGCCAGCAGCTTGGCTTGGCTGTGGGAGACCCAGTACTTC	CASSLAWLWETQYF
TRBV24-1	TRBJ2-7	.	.	TGTGCCACCAGTGACCCGGGACGGCAGTACTTC	CATSDPGRQYF
TRBV2	TRBJ2-7	.	many	TGTGCCAGCAGTGTAGCCAGGGTCTACGAGCAGTACTTC	CASSVARVYEQYF
TRBV27	TRBJ2-2	TRBD1	few	TGTGCCAGCAGTTTCTCGGGACAGGGTAACACCGGGGAGCTGTTTTTT	CASSFSGQGNTGELFF
TRBV7-2	TRBJ1-2	.	many	TGTGCCAGCAGCTTACACAAGAACTATGGCTACACCTTC	CASSLHKNYGYTF
TRBV7-8	TRBJ1-1	TRBD1	many	TGTGCCAGCAGCCCCGAGACAGGGAGGAACACTGAAGCTTTCTTT	CASSPETGRNTEAFF
TRBV6-1	TRBJ1-5	.	many	TGTGCCAGCCGCCCTTCCCCGGCCAATCAGCCCCAGCATTTT	CASRPSPANQPQHF
TRBV3-1	TRBJ2-6	.	many	TGTGCCAGCAGCCAGGTGGTCGTGGGCATCCCTGGGGCCAACGTCCTGACTTTC	CASSQVVVGIPGANVLTF
TRBV11-2	TRBJ1-2	.	many	TGTGCCAGCAGCTCCTCCGTGGGGCAGGGGTATGGCTACACCTTC	CASSSSVGQGYGYTF
TRBV19	TRBJ1-1	.	.	TGTGCCAGTAGTATCTCTATCAATTGGGGACGGGAGAACACTGAAGCTTTCTTT	CASSISINWGRENTEAFF
TRBV7-9	TRBJ1-1	TRBD1	few	TGTGCCAGCAGCCCTACAGGGGATATGACTTTCTTT	CASSPTGDMTFF
TRBV5-1	TRBJ2-3	.	.	TGCGCTAGCAGCTTGGAGTTTAGGCTTGTCACAGATACGCAGTATTTT	CASSLEFRLVTDTQYF
TRBV11-3	TRBJ2-1	TRBD2	many	TGTGCCAGCAGCTACTCATTTCGGGGGGGCAATGAGCAGTTCTTC	CASSYSFRGGNEQFF
TRBV11-2	TRBJ2-3	.	many	TGTGCCAGCAGCTTAGTATCGCCCTCCACAGATACGCAGTATTTT	CASSLVSPSTDTQYF